This T cell receptor beta chain came from a study of T cell responses to AZD1222 COVID-19 vaccine. This clone was seen once. Antigen: not known. The V gene lost 8 bases and the J gene lost 0 bases, with 9 bases spanning the gap. The CDR3 spans 13 residues. Germline V CDR1 and CDR2: LGHDT, YNNKEL (reference sequence). Study-level points and caveats: Breadth and depth of Spike-specific TCRs rose after two AZD1222 doses. Donor demographics were predominantly white British with a female majority; clonal diversity may be underestimated. At 160-218 and 743-854, vaccine-associated CD4 TCRs were dominant, and they spanned spike.

Sequencing used immunoSEQ multiplex PCR; TCRdb keeps in-frame clones, though not all of them. In the table there are around 71,000 clones, approximately 80% of which are singletons. The V call is TRBV3-1 (or the pseudogene TRBV3-2), the J call TRBJ2-3; D may be TRBD1 or TRBD2 (5 bases each). This receptor was obtained from an adult who received the AZD1222 COVID-19 vaccine. Sequencing used peripheral blood, obtained 28 days after the second AZD1222 dose. CDR3 nucleotide sequence: TGTGCCAGCCGCCGGGACAGCACAGATACGCAGTATTTT. As protein: CASRRDSTDTQYF.